These 32 T cell receptor beta chains were all obtained from the same sample, sequenced in a study of blood T cell repertoires in COVID-19. Clones were read by immunoSEQ multiplex PCR, and TCRdb kept only the in-frame ones, dropping some. The data contain around 250,000 clones, about nine tenths of them singletons. Sample: peripheral blood. Receptors were obtained from a middle-aged woman who had recovered from COVID-19.

The gene calls are TRBV6-6 and TRBJ2-7; 9 bases line up with TRBD2. Trimming took 8 bases from V and 5 from J; bases not matched to a gene: 10. The CDR3 spans 14 residues. From germline, CDR1 is MNHNY and CDR2 SVGAGI (reference sequence). CDR3 DNA sequence: TGTGCCAGCGGAGAGGGACTAGCAATCCACGAGCAGTACTTC. Translation: CASGEGLAIHEQYF.

The V call is TRBV5-1, the J call TRBJ1-3, with TRBD1 as a possible D gene (6 bases). The CDR3 is made up of 15 amino acids. V was pared by 4 bases and J by 2 bases, with 13 bases between. Germline CDR1 SGHRS, CDR2 YFSETQ. This CDR3 is CASSQSSGAGNTIYF. DNA of the CDR3: TGCGCCAGCAGCCAGTCCTCAGGGGCTGGAAACACCATATATTTT.

Only a few counts were recorded for this clone. The gene calls are TRBV5-1 and TRBJ2-7; 11 bases agree with TRBD2. This CDR3 spans 15 amino acids. The germline V gene encodes CDR1 SGHRS and CDR2 YFSETQ. With V trimmed by 0 bases and J by 1 base, 0 bases remained unmatched. CDR3 region: CASSLVAGGSYEQYF. The DNA of the CDR3 is TGCGCCAGCAGCTTGGTAGCGGGAGGGTCCTACGAGCAGTACTTC.

The V call is TRBV19, the J call TRBJ2-1; D not resolved. The V end lost 1 base, the J end lost 5 bases, and 6 bases lay between the germline ends. The germline V gene has CDR1 LNHDA and CDR2 SQIVND (reference sequence). CDR3 length: 13 residues. The CDR3 region is CASSIGLNNEQFF. CDR3 DNA sequence: TGTGCCAGTAGTATAGGACTTAACAATGAGCAGTTCTTC.

The V call is TRBV10-3, the J call TRBJ2-7; no reliable D call. The CDR3 has 13 residues. Germline-derived CDR1 and CDR2 are ENHRY and SYGVKD. V dropped 2 bases and J dropped 3 bases, with 8 bases sitting between them. Written as DNA, the CDR3 is TGTGCCATCAGTGAGGCCAGGAACTACGAGCAGTACTTC. This codes for CAISEARNYEQYF.

The chain employs TRBV2 and TRBJ2-1; tentatively, D is TRBD2 (7 bases). This CDR3 comprises 16 residues. Germline V gene sequence: CDR1 SNHLY, CDR2 FYNNEI. Trimming stripped 10 bases from V and 2 bases from J, with 21 bases between. CDR3 in DNA: TGTGCCACACGCAGGGGAACTAGCGCAGCCTACAATGAGCAGTTCTTC. Encoded protein: CATRRGTSAAYNEQFF.

The chain carries TRBV24-1 and TRBJ2-7; TRBD2 matches 9 bases. The CDR3 is 14 residues long. Per the germline V gene, CDR1 is KGHDR and CDR2 is SFDVKD. The V segment lost 7 bases and the J segment 2 bases; nucleotides outside the gene matches: 5. CDR3 sequence: CATSSTSGTYEQYF. CDR3 nucleotide sequence: TGTGCCACCAGCTCGACTAGCGGCACCTACGAGCAGTACTTC.

The rearrangement links TRBV11-1 to TRBJ2-1; tentative D call: TRBD2 (5 bases). CDR1 and CDR2 (germline): SGHAT, FQDESV (reference sequence). V was clipped by 1 base and J by 0 bases, with 10 bases between them. The CDR3 consists of 16 residues. The CDR3 spells CASSLGGLSSYNEQFF. CDR3 coding DNA: TGTGCCAGCAGCTTAGGCGGGCTGAGCTCCTACAATGAGCAGTTCTTC. The whole variable domain, remainder taken from reference TRBV11-1 and TRBJ2-1, is EAEVAQSPRYKITEKSQAVAFWCDPISGHATLYWYRQILGQGPELLVQFQDESVVDDSQLPKDRFSAERLKGVDSTLKIQPAELGDSAMYLCASSLGGLSSYNEQFFGPGTRLTVL.

The chain has TRBV10-2 and TRBJ1-2; maybe TRBD1 (5 bases). From germline, CDR1 is WSHSY and CDR2 SAAADI. V was clipped by 7 bases and J by 4 bases, with 25 bases between them. This CDR3 spans 17 amino acids. The CDR3 is CASIGSLRQRALYGYTF. The CDR3 DNA is TGCGCCAGCATAGGCAGTCTCCGACAGCGGGCTCTCTATGGCTACACCTTC.

V usage is TRBV5-1 and J usage is TRBJ1-4, with 7 bases fitting TRBD1. The CDR3 covers 13 residues. The germline gives CDR1 SGHRS, CDR2 YFSETQ. J lost 6 bases, V lost 8 bases, and 7 bases had no gene match. CDR3 sequence reads: CASQQGPDEKLFF. The CDR3 DNA follows: TGCGCCAGTCAACAGGGGCCGGATGAAAAACTGTTTTTT.

In its sample, this clone was seen once. The chain is built from TRBV5-1 and TRBJ2-3; the match to TRBD2 covers 11 bases. Germline V gene lookup returns CDR1 SGHRS and CDR2 YFSETQ. There are 17 residues in the CDR3. Losses at the gene ends were 3 bases for V and 0 bases for J; bases not matched to a gene: 6. The chain's CDR3 is CASSSVPSGRSTDTQYF. CDR3 DNA sequence: TGCGCCAGCAGCTCGGTGCCTAGCGGGAGGAGCACAGATACGCAGTATTTT.

The chain employs TRBV30 and TRBJ2-7, with 10 bases matching TRBD1. This CDR3 spans 15 amino acids. The J segment lost 6 bases and the V segment lost 1 base, leaving 9 bases of the junction unmatched. CDR1 and CDR2 (germline): GTSNPN, SVGIG (reference sequence). This CDR3 is CAWSGGSGQGSEQYF. The CDR3 nucleotides read TGTGCCTGGAGTGGGGGTTCGGGACAGGGGAGCGAGCAGTACTTC.

The J gene is TRBJ2-2, the V gene TRBV5-1; no clear D gene. The germline V and J ends were trimmed by 3 bases and 1 base, with 4 bases remaining between them. Germline assignment: CDR1 SGHRS and CDR2 YFSETQ. This CDR3 is built from 13 residues. The CDR3, as DNA: TGCGCCAGCAGCTCAGAGAACACCGGGGAGCTGTTTTTT. Encoded protein: CASSSENTGELFF.

This clone came up a few times. This chain uses TRBV14 with TRBJ1-1; D is unclear. This CDR3 has 14 amino acids. Per the germline V gene, CDR1 is SGHDN and CDR2 is FVKESK. V lost 3 bases and J lost 3, with 11 bases in between. The CDR3 coding sequence is TGTGCCAGCAGCCACATAGAGGGCCACACTGAAGCTTTCTTT. This encodes CASSHIEGHTEAFF.

The V gene is TRBV7-9, the J gene TRBJ2-1; 8 nucleotides line up with TRBD2. The CDR3 consists of 14 residues. The J segment lost 5 bases and the V segment lost 5 bases, leaving 5 bases of the junction unmatched. Germline V CDR1 and CDR2: SEHNR, FQNEAQ (reference sequence). The CDR3 DNA reads TGTGCCAGCAGCAACGGGAGGGTTAACAATGAGCAGTTCTTC. Amino acids: CASSNGRVNNEQFF.

The V gene is TRBV5-6, the J gene TRBJ1-1; TRBD1 matches at 7 bases. Germline trimming cut 4 bases from V and 1 base from J; bases unmatched to any gene: 7. The germline V gene encodes CDR1 SGHDT and CDR2 YYEEEE. This CDR3 is 15 amino acids long. The CDR3, as DNA: TGTGCCAGCAGCAGGGGGCGGCAGGAGAACACTGAAGCTTTCTTT. Translated: CASSRGRQENTEAFF.

The chain uses TRBV7-3 and TRBJ2-1, with D tentatively TRBD1 (5 bases). CDR3 length: 13 residues. Germline V gives CDR1 SGHTA, CDR2 FQGTGA. V dropped 6 bases and J dropped 4 bases, with 10 bases sitting between them. The CDR3 spells CASSQDSYNEQFF. The CDR3 bases are TGTGCCAGCAGTCAAGACAGTTACAATGAGCAGTTCTTC.

V is TRBV10-3 and J is TRBJ2-1, with 14 bases fitting TRBD2. Germline V gene data show CDR1 as ENHRY and CDR2 as SYGVKD. J lost 7 bases, V lost 6 bases, and 5 bases had no gene match. The CDR3 covers 15 residues. CDR3 loop: CAISGLAGGQNEQFF. CDR3 coding DNA: TGTGCCATCAGCGGACTAGCGGGGGGCCAAAATGAGCAGTTCTTC.

The chain uses TRBV6-1 and TRBJ2-7; D not resolved. Trimming removed 2 bases from V and 5 bases from J, with 7 bases in between. CDR1 and CDR2 (germline): MNHNS, SASEGT. The CDR3 is made up of 12 amino acids. CDR3 in DNA: TGTGCCAGCAGTGAACGGTACGACGAGCAGTACTTC. The encoded protein is CASSERYDEQYF.

The chain is built from TRBV29-1 and TRBJ1-1; no clear D. The V gene lost 7 bases and the J gene lost 8 bases, with 17 bases spanning the gap. The CDR3 extends over 12 amino acids. Germline V gene data show CDR1 as SQVTM and CDR2 as ANQGSEA. CDR3 sequence reads: CSAEREGPEAFF. The CDR3 nucleotides read TGCAGCGCCGAAAGGGAGGGTCCCGAAGCTTTCTTT.

The chain couples TRBV7-2 to TRBJ2-5, with 8 bases matching TRBD2. V was pared by 5 bases and J by 3 bases, with 5 bases of the junction left unmatched. This CDR3 has 14 amino acids. The germline gives CDR1 SGHTA, CDR2 FQGNSA. CDR3 DNA sequence: TGTGCCAGCAGCCCTTGGCGGGAGGAAGAGACCCAGTACTTC. Protein sequence: CASSPWREEETQYF.

The rearrangement links TRBV19 to TRBJ1-6; D unresolved. Between the trimmed V and J ends, which lost 3 bases and 0 bases, there was a span of 9 bases. The CDR3 runs 16 residues. Germline values: CDR1 LNHDA, CDR2 SQIVND (reference sequence). The CDR3 protein is CASSIDGSSYNSPLHF. The CDR3 nucleotides are TGTGCCAGTAGTATTGATGGGAGCTCCTATAATTCACCCCTCCACTTT.

This clone was found a few times. The junction shows a germline mismatch at one end, possibly a read error. The chain couples TRBV7-2 to TRBJ2-7; TRBD2 matches at 11 bases. The CDR3 sequence is 14 residues long. Germline CDR1 reads SGHTA; CDR2 reads FQGNSA. CDR3 residues: CASSLAGGPGEQYF. The CDR3 nucleotides are TGTGCCAGCAGCCTAGCGGGAGGACCTGGCGAGCAGTACTTC. The complete variable domain, with remaining parts taken from reference TRBV7-2 and TRBJ2-7, reads GAGVSQSPSNKVTEKGKDVELRCDPISGHTALYWYRQSLGQGLEFLIYFQGNSAPDKSGLPSDRFSAERTGGSVSTLTIQRTQQEDSAVYLCASSLAGGPGEQYFGPGTRLTVT.

The genes are TRBV27 and TRBJ1-5; 9 bases align to TRBD1. This CDR3 spans 14 amino acids. The junction had 0 bases not matched to a gene; V was cut back by 2 bases and J by 4 bases. CDR1 MNHEY and CDR2 SMNVEV come from the germline V gene (reference sequence). This CDR3 is CASSLGQGNQPQHF. In DNA form, the CDR3 reads TGTGCCAGCAGTTTAGGACAGGGGAATCAGCCCCAGCATTTT.

The rearrangement uses TRBV19 and TRBJ2-1; 9 bases line up with TRBD1. The V gene's germline CDR1 is LNHDA and CDR2 SQIVND (reference sequence). V gave up 7 bases and J gave up 2 bases; unmatched junction bases: 6. The CDR3 has 15 amino acids. CDR3 in DNA: TGTGCCAGTAACTCGCGGACAGGGGCCTACAATGAGCAGTTCTTC. Its translation: CASNSRTGAYNEQFF.

As to this clone: Different DNA sequences within this sample yield the same CDR3. This chain connects TRBV13 to TRBJ2-7, with 10 positions matching TRBD1. V lost 4 bases and J lost 2; bases outside the gene matches: 2. The V gene's germline CDR1 is PRHDT and CDR2 FYEKMQ (reference sequence). The CDR3 is made up of 14 amino acids. CDR3 nucleotides: TGTGCCAGCAGCTACGGACAGGGGGCCTACGAGCAGTACTTC. Protein sequence: CASSYGQGAYEQYF.

This chain links TRBV18 with TRBJ2-5, with 11 bases that match TRBD2. Germline loops: CDR1 KGHSH, CDR2 LQKENI. This CDR3 region has 15 residues. V was clipped by 6 bases and J by 0 bases; unmatched bases: 3. Here the CDR3 reads CASSWTSGYQETQYF. DNA for the CDR3: TGTGCCAGCTCCTGGACTAGCGGGTACCAAGAGACCCAGTACTTC.

The genes are TRBV6-1 and TRBJ1-6; no reliable D call. The CDR3 runs 16 residues. The V gene's germline CDR1 is MNHNS and CDR2 SASEGT. V gave up 0 bases and J gave up 14 bases, with 20 bases separating them. The CDR3 bases are TGTGCCAGCAGTGAAGCCCCCACCCAGAGACGGAGCACCCTCCACTTT. It translates to CASSEAPTQRRSTLHF.

This sequence joins TRBV19 and TRBJ1-5; 10 nucleotides agree with TRBD1. Germline lookup yields CDR1 LNHDA and CDR2 SQIVND (reference sequence). The CDR3 has 16 residues. With V trimmed by 3 bases and J by 2 bases, 4 bases remained unmatched. This CDR3 reads CASSIDGTGGNQPQHF. The CDR3 DNA is TGTGCCAGTAGTATTGACGGGACAGGGGGCAATCAGCCCCAGCATTTT.

Remarks on this clone: At one boundary the junction diverges from the germline segment, which might be a read error. The V gene is TRBV6-1, the J gene TRBJ2-7; D is perhaps TRBD1 (7 bases). The CDR3 contains 12 residues. CDR1 MNHNS and CDR2 SASEGT come from the germline V gene. CDR3 DNA sequence: TGTGCCAGCAGTGAGCGGGACAGCCCAGGGCACTTC. This translates into CASSERDSPGHF.

The rearrangement uses TRBV5-6 and TRBJ1-5, with D maybe TRBD1 (5 bases). CDR1 and CDR2 (germline): SGHDT, YYEEEE. Deletions cut 2 bases from V and 2 bases from J, with 11 bases between. The CDR3 is 15 amino acids. The DNA of the CDR3 is TGTGCCAGCAGCTTAGCCGACAGAGGCAATCAGCCCCAGCATTTT. It yields the protein CASSLADRGNQPQHF.

The chain joins TRBV5-4 to TRBJ2-5; TRBD2 matches 9 bases. The trim removed 1 base at V and 4 bases at J, leaving 11 bases unmatched. The CDR3 loop spans 17 amino acids. Germline lookup yields CDR1 SGHNT and CDR2 YYREEE (reference sequence). Written as DNA, the CDR3 is TGTGCCAGCAGCTTGTTCGTGGCGGGAGGGCCGAGAGAGACCCAGTACTTC. Translated, it gives CASSLFVAGGPRETQYF. The variable domain in full, with the rest retrieved from reference TRBV5-4 and TRBJ2-5, is ETGVTQSPTHLIKTRGQQVTLRCSSQSGHNTVSWYQQALGQGPQFIFQYYREEENGRGNFPPRFSGLQFPNYSSELNVNALELDDSALYLCASSLFVAGGPRETQYFGPGTRLLVL.